These 12 T cell receptor beta chains originate from one sample sequenced in a study of cytomegalovirus exposure and HLA in healthy donors. PCR amplification relied on 60 Vbeta primers (plus 13 Jbeta primers). Only in-frame clones appear in the TCRdb table, and some are missing; sequencing was by immunoSEQ multiplex PCR. The repertoire has about 200,000 clones, about two thirds of them found once; the top ten carry 2.6%. Sequenced sample: PBMCs. All receptors derive from a man aged 40-55 years in good health and CMV-seropositive.

The rearrangement links TRBV9 to TRBJ2-5; D remains unclear. V lost 0 bases to trimming and J lost 2 bases, with 8 bases between them. The length of the CDR3 is 14 residues. The V gene's germline CDR1 is SGDLS and CDR2 YYNGEE. CDR3 residues: CASSVGAIQETQYF. Here the CDR3 DNA reads TGTGCCAGCAGCGTAGGGGCTATTCAAGAGACCCAGTACTTC.

This clone was found a few times. The J gene is TRBJ2-5, the V gene TRBV5-4, with TRBD2 identical over 12 bases. This CDR3 spans 14 amino acids. The trim removed 7 bases at V and 0 bases at J, leaving 1 base unmatched. Germline CDR1 and CDR2: SGHNT and YYREEE (reference sequence). For the CDR3, the DNA is TGTGCCAGCGGACTAGCGGGGAACCAAGAGACCCAGTACTTC. Its protein product is CASGLAGNQETQYF.

As concerns this clone: The junction does not match germline at one end; this may be a read error. This chain uses TRBV2 with TRBJ2-7, with D perhaps matching TRBD2 (5 bases). Germline-derived CDR1 and CDR2 are SNHLY and FYNNEI. This CDR3 spans 14 amino acids. CDR3 in DNA: TGTGCCAGTCTCGCGGACTGGAGCTCCTACGAGCAGTGCTTC. It translates to CASLADWSSYEQCF.

The chain recombines TRBV7-2 with TRBJ2-2; D perhaps matches TRBD2 (5 bases). V lost 2 bases and J lost 1, with 20 bases in between. Germline values: CDR1 SGHTA, CDR2 FQGNSA. The CDR3 runs 19 residues. The CDR3 DNA is TGTGCCAGCAGCTTACTGGGGTCGCGCGGGCGATGGAACACCGGGGAGCTGTTTTTT. Its translation: CASSLLGSRGRWNTGELFF. The full variable domain, rest sourced from reference TRBV7-2 and TRBJ2-2, is GAGVSQSPSNKVTEKGKDVELRCDPISGHTALYWYRQSLGQGLEFLIYFQGNSAPDKSGLPSDRFSAERTGGSVSTLTIQRTQQEDSAVYLCASSLLGSRGRWNTGELFFGEGSRLTVL.

The V gene is TRBV5-6, the J gene TRBJ2-2; D is perhaps TRBD1 (6 bases). Germline assignment: CDR1 SGHDT and CDR2 YYEEEE. V lost 4 bases, J lost 0 bases, and 10 bases lay in between. The CDR3 runs to 15 residues. CDR3 nucleotides: TGTGCCAGCAGCCACCGACAGGCGAACACCGGGGAGCTGTTTTTT. Protein product: CASSHRQANTGELFF.

The table lists this clone with a few counts. Sequence at one end of the junction differs from germline and may be a read error. The chain links TRBV12-5 to TRBJ1-3; D gene unclear. Germline CDR1 reads LGHNT; CDR2 reads FRNRAP. This CDR3 has 17 residues. The DNA of the CDR3 is TGTGCTAGTGGTTTGGTACTAAGAAAAACTCTTGGAGACACCATATATTTT. Translating gives CASGLVLRKTLGDTIYF.

This clone was seen a handful of times. V and J are TRBV10-2 and TRBJ1-1, with D unresolved. The CDR3 length is 12 residues. In germline, CDR1 is WSHSY, CDR2 SAAADI. V was trimmed by 7 bases and J by 4 bases, leaving 10 bases between them. CDR3 DNA: TGCGCCAGCATGCGGGGATCCACTGAAGCTTTCTTT. It is translated as CASMRGSTEAFF.

The rearrangement uses TRBV19 and TRBJ1-2; 7 bases are shared with TRBD1. V lost 5 bases, J lost 4 bases, and 10 bases stayed unmatched. Germline CDR1 and CDR2: LNHDA and SQIVND (reference sequence). CDR3 size: 15 residues. As DNA, the CDR3 is TGTGCCAGTAGTTGGGCGGGACAGACTACCTATGGCTACACCTTC. Its translation is CASSWAGQTTYGYTF.

The chain recombines TRBV19 with TRBJ2-7, with TRBD1 as a possible D gene (5 bases). The CDR3 covers 14 residues. Trimming took 6 bases from V and 6 from J, leaving 18 bases between them. Germline V gene lookup returns CDR1 LNHDA and CDR2 SQIVND (reference sequence). CDR3: CASSRSKGASEQYF. The CDR3 DNA reads as TGTGCCAGTAGCCGGAGTAAAGGGGCTAGCGAGCAGTACTTC.

The chain is built from TRBV6-5 and TRBJ1-5; no reliable D call. This CDR3 is built from 13 residues. V lost 11 bases and J lost 2, with 13 bases in between. In germline, CDR1 is MNHEY, CDR2 SVGAGI. The CDR3, as DNA: TGTGCCGTTTCTGAGGCCGGCAATCAGCCCCAGCATTTT. Translated, it gives CAVSEAGNQPQHF.

This clone was observed once. Compared with germline, one end of the junction differs, possibly owing to a read error. The same CDR3 arises from other DNA sequences in this sample as well. The chain recombines TRBV11-2 with TRBJ1-6; TRBD1 agrees at 8 bases. The germline V gene has CDR1 SGHAT and CDR2 FQNNGV. CDR3 length equals 17 residues. CDR3 region: CASRDTGGSSYNSPLHF. The DNA of the CDR3 is TGCGCCAGCAGGGACACAGGGGGGAGCTCCTATAATTCACCCCTCCACTTT. Supplemented by reference TRBV11-2 and TRBJ1-6, the full variable domain reads EAGVAQSPRYKIIEKRQSVAFWCNPISGHATLYWYQQILGQGPKLLIQFQNNGVVDDSQLPKDRFSAERLKGVDSTLKIQPAKLEDSAVYLCASRDTGGSSYNSPLHFGNGTRLTVT.

The V and J genes are TRBV5-1 and TRBJ1-3; D is possibly TRBD1 (6 bases). This CDR3 has 15 residues. Trimming cost V 0 bases and J 6 bases, with 13 bases left between them. The germline CDR1 and CDR2 sequences are SGHRS and YFSETQ. CDR3 amino acids: CASSLDGGAQNTIYF. The CDR3 DNA reads as TGCGCCAGCAGCTTGGACGGGGGGGCTCAAAACACCATATATTTT.